This TCR beta chain was identified in a study of blood T cell repertoires in COVID-19. Study-level information: The samples span acute and convalescent COVID-19 from the United States, Italy and Spain. T cells, B-cell-depleted T cells, or PBMCs supplied cDNA or gDNA.

The CDR3 runs to 13 residues. Trimming removed 3 bases at V and 4 bases at J, with 7 bases between. From germline, CDR1 is MDHEN and CDR2 SYDVKM. Seattle-derived patients entered the study during active infection and were followed longitudinally. The authors' processing: Researchers report that nucleated cell counts were estimated from reference gene primer amplification. TCRdb's copy holds only in-frame clones and misses some; the assay was immunoSEQ multiplex PCR. That table is the source of V, J and clone size, and D and trimming were worked out from the DNA. The table includes about 130,000 clones, more than 85% detected once.

The TCR comes from a man aged 50 to 59 with COVID-19, enrolled during active disease. The specimen sequenced was peripheral blood. V gene TRBV28 combines with J gene TRBJ1-5, with D perhaps TRBD1 (5 bases). The DNA of the CDR3 is TGTGCCAGCAGTTTTGGGGGGAATCAGCCCCAGCATTTT. Translated: CASSFGGNQPQHF.